The 20 T cell receptor beta chains below come from one sample, sequenced in a study of shared clonotypes between healthy human individuals. The protocol was immunoSEQ multiplex PCR, while the TCRdb copy is restricted to in-frame clones and leaves out a portion. There are 950,000 to 1,100,000 clones in the sample; approximately 68% occur only once, and about 1.5% lies in the top ten. Sequenced: memory CD4+ T cells sorted from blood. Stated subset: CD45RA-negative fraction. Receptor source: a man between 18 and 35 years old in good health.

This clone turned up a few times. This rearrangement joins TRBV9 to TRBJ1-1, with 7 nucleotides matching TRBD1. This CDR3 comprises 16 residues. Germline values: CDR1 SGDLS, CDR2 YYNGEE. V was pared by 3 bases and J by 4 bases, with 12 bases of the junction left unmatched. The CDR3 reads CASSETRDRASTEAFF. The CDR3 DNA reads TGTGCCAGCAGCGAAACGCGAGACAGGGCAAGCACTGAAGCTTTCTTT.

This rearrangement joins TRBV6-5 to TRBJ2-7; D gene uncertain. The CDR3 consists of 11 residues. The ends were cut back, 5 bases at V and 2 bases at J, with 4 bases in the middle. Germline CDR1 and CDR2: MNHEY and SVGAGI. The chain's CDR3 is CASSPPYEQYF. The CDR3 region has the DNA TGTGCCAGCAGTCCCCCCTACGAGCAGTACTTC.

This clone has a handful of counts. The chain has TRBV5-4 and TRBJ1-1; D might be TRBD1 (6 bases). In germline, CDR1 is SGHNT, CDR2 YYREEE (reference sequence). The ends were cut back, 0 bases at V and 0 bases at J, with 12 bases in the middle. The CDR3 is 16 amino acids. The CDR3, as DNA: TGTGCCAGCAGCTTGGGACAGGCTTTGTTGAACACTGAAGCTTTCTTT. Residues: CASSLGQALLNTEAFF.

CDR3 in amino acids: CASSPPQRTGGVYEQYF. CDR3 DNA sequence: TGTGCCAGCTCACCACCTCAAAGGACAGGAGGCGTGTACGAGCAGTACTTC. The chain joins TRBV18 to TRBJ2-7; the match to TRBD1 covers 7 bases. Germline CDR1 reads KGHSH; CDR2 reads LQKENI. V gave up 0 bases and J gave up 4 bases; unmatched junction bases: 12. The CDR3 has 17 residues.

Only one count was recorded for this clone. DNA of the CDR3: TGCGCCAGCAGCTTGGAGACAGGGCACGAGCAGTACTTC. This encodes CASSLETGHEQYF. The J gene is TRBJ2-7, the V gene TRBV5-1, with 7 bases aligning to TRBD1. Germline trimming cut 0 bases from V and 5 bases from J; bases unmatched to any gene: 2. The CDR3 contains 13 residues. The germline CDR1 and CDR2 sequences are SGHRS and YFSETQ.

V gene TRBV28 combines with J gene TRBJ2-5; a possible D gene is TRBD2 (6 bases). The CDR3 has 14 residues. V was trimmed by 6 bases and J by 7 bases, leaving 18 bases between them. Germline CDR1 and CDR2: MDHEN and SYDVKM. CDR3 DNA sequence: TGTGCCAGCAGGGGGACTTCCGGTATATTGACCCAGTACTTC. It specifies CASRGTSGILTQYF.

There are a few counts of this clone. V is TRBV2 and J is TRBJ2-5, with TRBD2 as a possible D gene (6 bases). The germline gives CDR1 SNHLY, CDR2 FYNNEI. The CDR3 is made up of 14 amino acids. V lost 4 bases to trimming and J lost 3 bases, with 12 bases between them. The CDR3 nucleotides are TGTGCCAGCAGTGCGGGGCGGGGAGAAGAGACCCAGTACTTC. Residues: CASSAGRGEETQYF.

V is TRBV4-3 and J is TRBJ2-2, with D unclear. CDR3 length: 15 residues. Germline V gene sequence: CDR1 LGHNA, CDR2 YSLEER. V gave up 0 bases and J gave up 4 bases, with 9 bases separating them. The chain's CDR3 is CASSQEGGSTGELFF. In nucleotides, the CDR3 is TGCGCCAGCAGCCAAGAAGGCGGATCCACCGGGGAGCTGTTTTTT.

With respect to this clone: The sample holds other DNA sequences that translate to the same CDR3. CDR3 nucleotides: TGCGCCAGCAGCTCAGGGCCTAGCTCCTACGAGCAGTACTTC. Encoded protein: CASSSGPSSYEQYF. This rearrangement joins TRBV5-1 to TRBJ2-7; TRBD1 is a possible D gene (5 bases). CDR1 is SGHRS and CDR2 is YFSETQ in the germline V gene. The CDR3 is 14 residues long. The germline V and J ends were trimmed by 3 bases and 0 bases, with 10 bases remaining between them.

The chain recombines TRBV21-1 with TRBJ1-2; TRBD1, the table's D call, lacks a check against the DNA. TRBV21-1 is marked as a pseudogene. The CDR3 is made up of 10 amino acids. The CDR3 bases are TGTGCCAGCAGTACAGGGGCGAGGACCTTC. This sequence encodes CASSTGARTF.

The chain recombines TRBV6-1 with TRBJ2-7, with 9 bases matching TRBD2. CDR1 is MNHNS, CDR2 SASEGT, per germline. CDR3 length: 13 residues. With V trimmed by 5 bases and J by 4 bases, 3 bases remained unmatched. The CDR3 DNA is TGTGCCAGCAGTCGTAGCGGGAGTTACGAGCAGTACTTC. Its translation is CASSRSGSYEQYF.

CDR3: CASKDRLNTDTQYF. The DNA for the CDR3 is TGTGCCAGCAAGGACCGACTGAACACAGATACGCAGTATTTT. V gene TRBV9 combines with J gene TRBJ2-3; D not resolved. This CDR3 contains 14 residues. Germline assignment: CDR1 SGDLS and CDR2 YYNGEE. V dropped 6 bases and J dropped 2 bases, with 13 bases sitting between them.

The gene calls are TRBV7-9 and TRBJ2-6; D tentatively reads TRBD1 or TRBD2 (5 bases each). V dropped 2 bases and J dropped 1 base, with 6 bases sitting between them. Germline CDR1 SEHNR, CDR2 FQNEAQ (reference sequence). CDR3 length: 15 residues. Here the CDR3 reads CASSLWGSGANVLTF. Written as DNA, the CDR3 is TGTGCCAGCAGCTTATGGGGGTCTGGGGCCAACGTCCTGACTTTC.

J is TRBJ1-3 and V is TRBV7-2; 7 positions match TRBD1. V gave up 2 bases and J gave up 0 bases; unmatched junction bases: 13. The germline V gene has CDR1 SGHTA and CDR2 FQGNSA. The CDR3 runs 19 residues. The CDR3 coding sequence is TGTGCCAGCAGCTTACGAGGACAGGCACTAACTAGCTCTGGAAACACCATATATTTT. This codes for CASSLRGQALTSSGNTIYF.

The rearrangement joins TRBV4-3 to TRBJ2-7, with a tentative D call TRBD2 (6 bases). Germline-derived CDR1 and CDR2 are LGHNA and YSLEER. Trimming took 0 bases from V and 9 from J, leaving 18 bases between them. This CDR3 is 15 amino acids long. CDR3: CASSQESTPAGGQYF. The CDR3 bases are TGCGCCAGCAGCCAAGAATCAACACCAGCCGGGGGGCAGTACTTC.

The J gene is TRBJ2-7, the V gene TRBV6-6; TRBD1 agrees at 7 bases. CDR1 and CDR2 from the germline V gene are MNHNY and SVGAGI (reference sequence). J lost 2 bases, V lost 0 bases, and 4 bases had no gene match. The CDR3 runs 15 residues. The CDR3 region has the DNA TGTGCCAGCAGTTACTCCGGGACAGCAACCTACGAGCAGTACTTC. Its protein product is CASSYSGTATYEQYF.

This clone was seen ten or more times. The chain uses TRBV6-6 and TRBJ2-4; TRBD2 is a possible D gene (6 bases). The ends were cut back, 5 bases at V and 9 bases at J, with 14 bases in the middle. The CDR3 sequence is 13 residues long. Germline-derived CDR1 and CDR2 are MNHNY and SVGAGI (reference sequence). CDR3 sequence reads: CASSIRDSTIQYF. DNA of the CDR3: TGTGCCAGCAGTATCAGGGACTCGACCATTCAGTACTTC.

This rearrangement joins TRBV7-9 to TRBJ2-3; TRBD2 agrees at 8 bases. After removal of 5 bases from V and 3 bases from J, the junction contained 4 bases not matched to a gene. There are 14 residues in the CDR3. CDR1 and CDR2 (germline): SEHNR, FQNEAQ (reference sequence). CDR3 protein: CASSLSGVTDTQYF. As DNA, the CDR3 is TGTGCCAGCAGCCTTAGCGGGGTGACAGATACGCAGTATTTT.

This clone was counted only a few times. The V and J genes are TRBV5-4 and TRBJ1-2; D not resolved. V was shortened by 2 bases and J by 6 bases, with 14 bases between the two germline ends. The CDR3 has 14 residues. CDR1 and CDR2 (germline): SGHNT, YYREEE (reference sequence). The CDR3 is CASSFPVPTDGYTF. The CDR3 DNA sequence: TGTGCCAGCAGCTTCCCAGTGCCGACCGATGGCTACACCTTC.

Details on this clone: Possible read error: a much larger clone is one base away. This sample also contains other DNA sequences that code for the same CDR3. This rearrangement joins TRBV7-2 to TRBJ1-6; D uncertain. Between the trimmed V and J ends, which lost 4 bases and 1 base, there was a span of 14 bases. This CDR3 contains 17 residues. Germline loops: CDR1 SGHTA, CDR2 FQGNSA. CDR3 nucleotide sequence: TGTGCCAGCAGCTCCTCCGGAACATATTCCTATAATTCACCCCTCCACTTT. It yields the protein CASSSSGTYSYNSPLHF.